The clone carrying this T cell receptor (beta chain) counts as medium-sized. Antigen unknown. The data were obtained in a study of T cell clonality in common variable immunodeficiency. General study findings and limits: In common variable immunodeficiency, TCR beta chains reportedly carried fewer deletions and N-nucleotide insertions. Fewer TCRbeta clones were shared among CVID subjects than controls.

TCRdb's table, derived via immunoSEQ multiplex PCR, lists solely in-frame clones and lacks some. There are approximately 20,000 clones in the sample, none observed a single time. Material for sequencing was peripheral blood mononuclear cells. This receptor was taken from a human donor with common variable immunodeficiency.

The CDR3 bases that were read are TGTGCCAGCAGTGAGGGGAGAGGGCGGACAGGGGGCGTTGGC. Translation gives CASSEGRGRTGGVG. The full CDR3 sequence reads CASSEGRGRTGGVGYTF. The rearrangement uses TRBV2 and TRBJ1-2; 11 bases map to TRBD1. The read terminates 3 residues before the CDR3 end, so the remaining end is supplied by the germline J gene. The CDR3 covers 17 residues. Trimming at V came to 3 bases and at J to 7 bases, leaving 13 bases not matched to a gene. Germline-derived CDR1 and CDR2 are SNHLY and FYNNEI.